This TCR beta chain originates from a study of blood T cell repertoires in COVID-19. Study-level information: The United States, Italy and Spain provided the acute and convalescent COVID-19 samples. From T cells, B-cell-depleted T cells, or PBMCs came the material, which was cDNA or gDNA.

Original processing methods: From reference gene primer amplification, estimates of nucleated cell counts were derived. This table comes from immunoSEQ multiplex PCR, and its TCRdb copy is limited to in-frame clones, with some not included. V and J calls and clone size are as listed in that table; D and trimming were resolved from the DNA. The sample has some 100,000 clones, around 90% seen once; the top ten hold approximately 5%. Germline CDR1 is KGHSH and CDR2 is LQKENI. V gave up 0 bases and J gave up 5 bases, with 14 bases separating them. The CDR3 totals 16 residues. This clonotype was obtained from a human donor in a cohort sampled during active COVID-19. The sample consisted of peripheral blood. The chain combines TRBV18 with TRBJ2-1, with D hard to call. CDR3 bases: TGTGCCAGCTCACCACCGTTTAGCAGAAGGAACAATGAGCAGTTCTTC. Translated, it gives CASSPPFSRRNNEQFF.